Presented here are 29 T cell receptor beta chains from one specimen sequenced in a study of neoadjuvant anti-PD-1 for oral cavity cancer. This table comes from immunoSEQ multiplex PCR, and its TCRdb copy is limited to in-frame clones, with some not included. The sample gives roughly 13,000 clones, 66% of which show up once; 2% to 2.5% is in the top ten. The sequenced sample was PBMCs, obtained before nivolumab (anti-PD-1) treatment. These receptors were taken from a person between 35 and 79 years old with oral cavity squamous cell carcinoma.

V gene TRBV25-1 combines with J gene TRBJ2-2, with D perhaps matching TRBD2 (6 bases). CDR3 length: 15 residues. V shed 5 bases and J shed 4 bases, with 14 bases lying between them. Germline V CDR1 and CDR2: MGHDK, SYGVNS. CDR3 sequence: CASSHGRLGTGELFF. The CDR3 DNA follows: TGTGCCAGCAGTCATGGGAGGTTGGGCACCGGGGAGCTGTTTTTT.

For the CDR3, the DNA is TGTGCCAGCAGCTCCCTAGGGACCACTTACACCGGGGAGCTGTTTTTT. It is translated as CASSSLGTTYTGELFF. The chain uses TRBV7-3 and TRBJ2-2; D tentatively reads TRBD1 or TRBD2 (5 bases each). CDR3 length equals 16 residues. The germline V gene has CDR1 SGHTA and CDR2 FQGTGA. Trimming stripped 4 bases from V and 3 bases from J, with 15 bases between. Full variable domain (remainder filled in from reference TRBV7-3 and TRBJ2-2): GAGVSQTPSNKVTEKGKYVELRCDPISGHTALYWYRQSLGQGPEFLIYFQGTGAADDSGLPNDRFFAVRPEGSVSTLKIQRTERGDSAVYLCASSSLGTTYTGELFFGEGSRLTVL.

The chain links TRBV5-6 to TRBJ1-1; the D gene is possibly TRBD1 (5 bases). Trimming removed 3 bases from V and 5 bases from J, with 14 bases in between. From germline, CDR1 is SGHDT and CDR2 YYEEEE. This CDR3 comprises 14 residues. CDR3 nucleotide sequence: TGTGCCAGCAGCTCCAAGGGGCGGCGGACTGAAGCTTTCTTT. This gives the protein CASSSKGRRTEAFF.

The rearrangement joins TRBV7-2 to TRBJ2-7, with D possibly being TRBD2 (5 bases). The germline V gene has CDR1 SGHTA and CDR2 FQGNSA. V was cut by 2 bases and J by 3 bases, with 11 bases left in between. CDR3 size: 14 residues. CDR3 coding DNA: TGTGCCAGCAGCTTATATATGGGAGACTACGAGCAGTACTTC. It codes for CASSLYMGDYEQYF.

The chain uses TRBV30 and TRBJ2-3, with TRBD2 identical over 7 bases. The CDR3 spans 14 residues. Germline V gene sequence: CDR1 GTSNPN, CDR2 SVGIG (reference sequence). V lost 2 bases and J lost 4; bases outside the gene matches: 6. This chain's CDR3 is CAWSSGTFADTQYF. The CDR3, as DNA: TGTGCCTGGAGTAGCGGGACTTTCGCAGATACGCAGTATTTT.

Points on this clone: A much larger clone sits a single nucleotide away, making a read error possible. The chain uses TRBV9 and TRBJ2-1; no reliable D call. Trimming stripped 4 bases from V and 5 bases from J, with 4 bases between. There are 11 residues in the CDR3. Per germline, CDR1 SGDLS and CDR2 YYNGEE. This CDR3 is CASSPNNEQFF. For the CDR3, the DNA is TGTGCCAGCAGCCCCAACAATGAGCAGTTCTTC.

This clone was seen a single time. The V and J genes are TRBV30 and TRBJ2-3; no clear D gene. Germline loops: CDR1 GTSNPN, CDR2 SVGIG (reference sequence). CDR3 length equals 16 residues. The ends were cut back, 4 bases at V and 7 bases at J, with 24 bases in the middle. The DNA for the CDR3 is TGTGCCTGGAAAGGAACTTTGGGTCTCCTGACGAATACGCAGTATTTT. It specifies CAWKGTLGLLTNTQYF.

The chain links TRBV27 to TRBJ2-3; 7 bases align to TRBD2. The CDR3 totals 18 residues. Germline CDR1 is MNHEY and CDR2 is SMNVEV (reference sequence). The junction had 16 bases not matched to a gene; V was cut back by 0 bases and J by 7 bases. CDR3 DNA sequence: TGTGCCAGCAGTTTATCGAGGTCGTCGGCGGGAGTTATGAATACGCAGTATTTT. Amino acid sequence: CASSLSRSSAGVMNTQYF.

The sample holds a few counts of this clone. This sequence joins TRBV4-1 and TRBJ2-7, with D uncertain. CDR3 length: 15 amino acids. Per the germline V gene, CDR1 is MGHRA and CDR2 is YSYEKL. The V end was cut by 3 bases, the J end by 0 bases, with 12 bases between. The CDR3 region is CASSQVTLSSYEQYF. The CDR3, as DNA: TGCGCCAGCAGCCAGGTTACACTGAGCTCCTACGAGCAGTACTTC.

This sequence joins TRBV15 and TRBJ2-1; a weak D match, TRBD2 (6 bases). This CDR3 is built from 17 residues. CDR1 and CDR2 (germline): LNHNV, YYDKDF (reference sequence). Trimming cost V 1 base and J 9 bases, with 22 bases left between them. In DNA form, the CDR3 reads TGTGCCACCAGCAGAGCGGAAGGTGGAGGGCGTCTTATTGAGCAGTTCTTC. It translates to CATSRAEGGGRLIEQFF.

This sequence joins TRBV7-7 and TRBJ2-5, with 8 bases fitting TRBD1. Unmatched junction bases numbered 7, after V lost 5 bases and J lost 5 bases. This CDR3 comprises 14 residues. Germline assignment: CDR1 SSHAT and CDR2 FNYEAQ (reference sequence). CDR3 loop: CASSRDRIAETQYF. As DNA, the CDR3 is TGTGCCAGCAGCCGGGACAGGATTGCGGAGACCCAGTACTTC.

The genes are TRBV7-6 and TRBJ1-1; D is uncertain. V was shortened by 2 bases and J by 5 bases, with 12 bases between the two germline ends. The germline V gene encodes CDR1 SGHVS and CDR2 FNYEAQ. The CDR3 totals 14 residues. The CDR3 loop reads CASSLRRSGTEAFF. Here the CDR3 DNA reads TGTGCCAGCAGCTTACGAAGGTCTGGGACTGAAGCTTTCTTT.

The sample holds a few counts of this clone. V gene TRBV19 combines with J gene TRBJ1-2; 7 bases map to TRBD1. The trim removed 5 bases at V and 3 bases at J, leaving 9 bases unmatched. The CDR3 is 15 amino acids. Germline V gene data show CDR1 as LNHDA and CDR2 as SQIVND (reference sequence). CDR3 DNA sequence: TGTGCCAGTAGTCCCAGGGGGGACACCTACTATGGCTACACCTTC. This gives the protein CASSPRGDTYYGYTF.

This chain links TRBV29-1 with TRBJ2-1; 7 nucleotides align to TRBD1. The germline V gene encodes CDR1 SQVTM and CDR2 ANQGSEA. J gave up 6 bases and V 3 bases, and 11 bases lay outside the gene matches. CDR3 length equals 15 residues. The CDR3 loop reads CSVEDYRDSLNEQFF. The CDR3 DNA sequence: TGCAGCGTTGAGGATTACCGGGACAGCCTCAATGAGCAGTTCTTC.

This clone was seen a handful of times. The CDR3 loop reads CASSELGETPRYGYTF. In DNA, the CDR3 is TGTGCCAGCAGTGAATTGGGGGAAACCCCTCGCTATGGCTACACCTTC. This sequence joins TRBV6-1 and TRBJ1-2; D possibly corresponds to TRBD1 (5 bases). The CDR3 consists of 16 residues. V was clipped by 2 bases and J by 4 bases, with 17 bases between them. Germline V gives CDR1 MNHNS, CDR2 SASEGT.

This rearrangement joins TRBV6-5 to TRBJ1-4; TRBD1 aligns across 7 bases. J lost 13 bases, V lost 5 bases, and 4 bases had no gene match. Per germline, CDR1 MNHEY and CDR2 SVGAGI. This CDR3 region has 11 residues. The CDR3 protein is CASSQGQILFF. The CDR3 region has the DNA TGTGCCAGCAGTCAGGGACAGATACTGTTTTTT.

CDR3 sequence: CASNHRSHEKLFF. The CDR3 region has the DNA TGTGCCAGTAATCACAGGTCGCATGAAAAACTGTTTTTT. The chain uses TRBV19 and TRBJ1-4, with D possibly matching TRBD1 (5 bases). V shed 7 bases and J shed 6 bases, with 12 bases lying between them. Germline values: CDR1 LNHDA, CDR2 SQIVND (reference sequence). CDR3 size: 13 residues.

The chain has TRBV7-3 and TRBJ2-7; D uncertain. Trimming took 4 bases from V and 9 from J, leaving 16 bases between them. From germline, CDR1 is SGHTA and CDR2 FQGTGA. The CDR3 is 13 residues long. CDR3 in amino acids: CASSSEPLNGQYF. The CDR3 nucleotides are TGTGCCAGCAGCTCAGAACCCCTGAACGGGCAGTACTTC.

V gene TRBV18 combines with J gene TRBJ2-7, with 9 bases matching TRBD1. CDR3 size: 18 residues. Germline V gene data show CDR1 as KGHSH and CDR2 as LQKENI. V was clipped by 3 bases and J by 4 bases; unmatched bases: 16. DNA of the CDR3: TGTGCCAGCTCACCGGCAGGTCCGGGACAGGGTGGTCGATACGAGCAGTACTTC. As protein: CASSPAGPGQGGRYEQYF.

This chain uses TRBV28 with TRBJ2-6; perhaps D is TRBD1 or TRBD2 (5 bases each). V was pared by 4 bases and J by 3 bases, with 13 bases between. The CDR3 has 16 residues. Germline V CDR1 and CDR2: MDHEN, SYDVKM. CDR3 coding DNA: TGTGCCAGCAGTTCAGGGACCCCCAGTGGGGCCAACGTCCTGACTTTC. Amino acid sequence: CASSSGTPSGANVLTF. The full variable domain, in which reference TRBV28 and TRBJ2-6 provide the parts outside the CDR3, is DVKVTQSSRYLVKRTGEKVFLECVQDMDHENMFWYRQDPGLGLRLIYFSYDVKMKEKGDIPEGYSVSREKKERFSLILESASTNQTSMYLCASSSGTPSGANVLTFGAGSRLTVL.

This chain's CDR3 is CASSPVSGGAKTQYF. Written as DNA, the CDR3 is TGCGCCAGCAGCCCCGTTAGCGGGGGGGCTAAGACCCAGTACTTC. V gene TRBV5-1 combines with J gene TRBJ2-5; the match to TRBD2 covers 11 bases. Germline CDR1 is SGHRS and CDR2 is YFSETQ. With 4 bases clipped from V and 6 bases from J, the junction kept 8 bases outside the gene matches. The CDR3 is made up of 15 amino acids.

The count of this clone is one. The CDR3 loop is CASSLKWGVNTGELFF. For the CDR3, the DNA is TGTGCCAGCAGCTTAAAGTGGGGGGTCAACACCGGGGAGCTGTTTTTT. The rearrangement uses TRBV13 and TRBJ2-2, with a possible D match to TRBD2 (6 bases). Deletions cut 2 bases from V and 2 bases from J, with 12 bases between. Germline CDR1 PRHDT, CDR2 FYEKMQ (reference sequence). The CDR3 is 16 residues long.

The chain has TRBV5-1 and TRBJ2-4; 8 nucleotides align to TRBD2. The CDR3 consists of 16 residues. V trimming: 4 bases; J trimming: 3 bases; junction bases outside the gene matches: 9. CDR1 and CDR2 (germline): SGHRS, YFSETQ. This CDR3 reads CASSVLAGLYKNIQYF. CDR3 DNA sequence: TGCGCCAGCAGCGTGCTAGCGGGCCTCTACAAAAACATTCAGTACTTC. The complete variable domain, with remaining parts taken from reference TRBV5-1 and TRBJ2-4, reads KAGVTQTPRYLIKTRGQQVTLSCSPISGHRSVSWYQQTPGQGLQFLFEYFSETQRNKGNFPGRFSGRQFSNSRSEMNVSTLELGDSALYLCASSVLAGLYKNIQYFGAGTRLSVL.

This clone was observed a few times. The V gene is TRBV6-4, the J gene TRBJ1-1, with D unresolved. CDR1 and CDR2 from the germline V gene are MRHNA and SNTAGT. This CDR3 has 14 residues. The ends were cut back, 0 bases at V and 1 base at J, with 6 bases in the middle. The chain's CDR3 is CASSDSSQNTEAFF. DNA for the CDR3: TGTGCCAGCAGTGACTCGAGTCAGAACACTGAAGCTTTCTTT.

This chain uses TRBV5-1 with TRBJ2-5; 7 nucleotides agree with TRBD1. The CDR3 sequence is 15 residues long. Germline-derived CDR1 and CDR2 are SGHRS and YFSETQ. Germline trimming cut 4 bases from V and 5 bases from J; bases unmatched to any gene: 11. The CDR3, as DNA: TGCGCCAGCAGCGAGGGGGCAGTGTCGCGTGAGACCCAGTACTTC. It is translated as CASSEGAVSRETQYF.

The chain combines TRBV20-1 with TRBJ1-2; D is uncertain. Trimming removed 1 base at V and 8 bases at J, with 2 bases between. CDR1 is DFQATT, CDR2 SNEGSKA, per germline (reference sequence). CDR3 size: 9 residues. CDR3 coding DNA: TGCAGTGCTAGAGGGGGCTACACCTTC. This sequence encodes CSARGGYTF.

This clone was recorded only once. J is TRBJ2-7 and V is TRBV11-2, with TRBD1 matching over 11 bases. Germline CDR1 and CDR2: SGHAT and FQNNGV. This CDR3 contains 14 residues. V was clipped by 4 bases and J by 4 bases; unmatched bases: 3. In DNA, the CDR3 is TGTGCCAGCAGCTCAGGACAGGGGGCTTACGAGCAGTACTTC. This sequence encodes CASSSGQGAYEQYF. Full variable domain (outside the CDR3, taken from reference TRBV11-2 and TRBJ2-7): EAGVAQSPRYKIIEKRQSVAFWCNPISGHATLYWYQQILGQGPKLLIQFQNNGVVDDSQLPKDRFSAERLKGVDSTLKIQPAKLEDSAVYLCASSSGQGAYEQYFGPGTRLTVT.

V usage is TRBV5-6 and J usage is TRBJ1-2; D ambiguous. CDR1 is SGHDT, CDR2 YYEEEE, per germline. The V gene lost 6 bases and the J gene lost 4 bases, with 19 bases spanning the gap. The CDR3 contains 15 residues. The CDR3 DNA reads TGTGCCAGCACCGCTTTACTCGGGGATTCCTATGGCTACACCTTC. Amino acids: CASTALLGDSYGYTF.

This chain joins TRBV11-2 and TRBJ2-3; 8 positions match TRBD2. The germline V gene has CDR1 SGHAT and CDR2 FQNNGV. This CDR3 has 15 amino acids. With 8 bases clipped from V and 0 bases from J, the junction kept 7 bases outside the gene matches. The CDR3 coding sequence is TGTGCCAGCGGTGCTAGCGGGTCTAGCACAGATACGCAGTATTTT. This encodes CASGASGSSTDTQYF.